This T cell receptor (beta chain) was captured by sequencing in a study of blood T cell repertoires in COVID-19. On the study more broadly: Samples representing acute and convalescent COVID-19 were sourced from the United States, Italy and Spain. T cells, B-cell-depleted T cells, or PBMCs supplied cDNA or gDNA.

As processed by the authors: The assay estimated nucleated cells by amplifying reference gene primers. Libraries were prepared by immunoSEQ multiplex PCR; TCRdb keeps only in-frame clonotypes and omits some of them. V and J calls and clone size are those listed in that table; D and trimming were worked out from the DNA. Here the sample spans almost 250,000 clones, around nine tenths being singletons. CDR1 and CDR2 from the germline V gene are SGHTA and FQGNSA. The CDR3 has 16 residues. With 4 bases clipped from V and 2 bases from J, the junction kept 6 bases outside the gene matches. Sequenced input: peripheral blood. The gene calls are TRBV7-2 and TRBJ2-3; 10 positions agree with TRBD1. The source of this sequence is a woman aged 55-69 years who had recovered from COVID-19. The CDR3 bases are TGTGCCAGCAGCTCAACCGGGACAGGGGTCACAGATACGCAGTATTTT. Its translation: CASSSTGTGVTDTQYF.